This TCR beta chain was sequenced in a study of Ad26.COV2.S vaccination and SARS-CoV-2 variants. Overall study context: Doses of Ad26.COV2.S were injected into muscle once or twice, 56 days apart. Study outcomes and limitations: After vaccination, substantial breadth of spike-specific CD8+ and CD4+ responses was reported. Spike-specific TCR breadth was greater in vaccine than placebo recipients.

Here immunoSEQ multiplex PCR was the method, and the copy in TCRdb shows in-frame clones only, minus some. The sample records about 680,000 clones, more than 80% being singletons. Treatment here: around 19 received Ad26.COV2.S at low or high dose, single or two shots; 5 received placebo; per-sample allocation not given. After the first vaccine or placebo injection, samples were drawn on day 63. The vaccine delivered Wuhan-strain SARS-CoV-2 spike through an Ad26 vector. V lost 3 bases to trimming and J lost 8 bases, with 13 bases between them. The CDR3 length is 12 residues. Germline CDR1 reads GTSNPN; CDR2 reads SVGIG (reference sequence). About this clone itself: The antigen remains unidentified. Other DNA sequences in the sample encode the same CDR3.

The material was peripheral blood, obtained in a trial of Ad26.COV2.S vaccine versus placebo. The sequence was obtained from a person aged 18-60 years who received the Ad26.COV2.S COVID-19 vaccine or a placebo. The chain employs TRBV30 and TRBJ1-2; D remains ambiguous. The DNA of the CDR3 is TGTGCCTGGAGCCCAGGTCCGGGAGGCTACACCTTC. Its protein product is CAWSPGPGGYTF.